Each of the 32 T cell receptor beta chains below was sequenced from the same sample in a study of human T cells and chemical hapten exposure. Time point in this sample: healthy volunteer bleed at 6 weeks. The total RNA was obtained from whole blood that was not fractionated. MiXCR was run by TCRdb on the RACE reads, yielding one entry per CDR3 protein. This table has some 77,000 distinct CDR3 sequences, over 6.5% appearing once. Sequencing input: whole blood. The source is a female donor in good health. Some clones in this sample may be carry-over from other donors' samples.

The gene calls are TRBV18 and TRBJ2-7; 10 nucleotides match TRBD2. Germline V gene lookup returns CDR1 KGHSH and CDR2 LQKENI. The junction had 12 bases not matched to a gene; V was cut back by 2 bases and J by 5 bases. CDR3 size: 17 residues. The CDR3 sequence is CASSPSVSTAGGHEQYF. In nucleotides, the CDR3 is TGTGCCAGCTCACCATCGGTTAGTACAGCGGGGGGGCACGAGCAGTACTTC.

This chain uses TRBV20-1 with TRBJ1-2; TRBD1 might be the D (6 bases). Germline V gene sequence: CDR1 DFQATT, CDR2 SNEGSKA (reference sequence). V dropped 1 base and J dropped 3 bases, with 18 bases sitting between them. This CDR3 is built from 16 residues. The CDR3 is CSARAPRWGRDYGYTF. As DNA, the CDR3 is TGCAGTGCTAGAGCCCCCCGATGGGGGCGGGACTATGGCTACACCTTC.

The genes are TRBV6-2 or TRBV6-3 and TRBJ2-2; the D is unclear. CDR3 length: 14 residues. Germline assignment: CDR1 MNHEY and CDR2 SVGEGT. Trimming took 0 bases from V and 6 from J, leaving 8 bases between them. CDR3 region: CASSYSLSPGELFF. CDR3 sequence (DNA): TGTGCCAGCAGTTACTCTCTAAGTCCCGGGGAGCTGTTTTTT.

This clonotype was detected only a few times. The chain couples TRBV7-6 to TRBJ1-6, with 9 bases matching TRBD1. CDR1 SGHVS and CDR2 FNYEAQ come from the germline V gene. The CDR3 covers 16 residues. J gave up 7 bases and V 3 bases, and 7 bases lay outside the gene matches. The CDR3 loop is CASSLGTGTGNSPLHF. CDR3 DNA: TGTGCCAGCAGCTTGGGGACCGGGACAGGGAATTCACCCCTCCACTTT.

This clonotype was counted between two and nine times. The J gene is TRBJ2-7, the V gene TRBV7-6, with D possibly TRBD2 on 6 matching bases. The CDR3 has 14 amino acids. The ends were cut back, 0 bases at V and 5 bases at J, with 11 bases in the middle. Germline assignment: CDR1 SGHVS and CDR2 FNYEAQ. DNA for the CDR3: TGTGCCAGCAGCTTAGCGCGGGGCGGGAACGAGCAGTACTTC. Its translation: CASSLARGGNEQYF.

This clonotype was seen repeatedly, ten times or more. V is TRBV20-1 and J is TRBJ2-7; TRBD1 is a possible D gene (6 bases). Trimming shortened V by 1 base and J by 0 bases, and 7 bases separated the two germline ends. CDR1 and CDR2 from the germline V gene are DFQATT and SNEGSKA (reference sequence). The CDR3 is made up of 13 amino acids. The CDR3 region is CSARGTVSYEQYF. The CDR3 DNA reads TGCAGTGCTAGAGGGACAGTCTCCTACGAGCAGTACTTC.

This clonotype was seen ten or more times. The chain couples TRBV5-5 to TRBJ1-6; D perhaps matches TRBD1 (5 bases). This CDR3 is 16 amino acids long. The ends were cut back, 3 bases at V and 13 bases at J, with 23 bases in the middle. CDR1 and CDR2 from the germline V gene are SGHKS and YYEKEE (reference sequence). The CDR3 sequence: CASSWDYDSAQGPLHF. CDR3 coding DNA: TGTGCCAGCAGCTGGGACTACGACTCTGCCCAAGGGCCCCTCCACTTT.

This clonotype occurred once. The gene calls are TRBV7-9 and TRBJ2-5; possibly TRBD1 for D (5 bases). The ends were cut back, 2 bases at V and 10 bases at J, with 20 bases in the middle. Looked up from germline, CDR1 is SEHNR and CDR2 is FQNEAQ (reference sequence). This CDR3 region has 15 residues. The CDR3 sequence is CASSLRASTRRGQYF. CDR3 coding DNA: TGTGCCAGCAGCTTACGAGCCTCGACCAGAAGGGGCCAGTACTTC.

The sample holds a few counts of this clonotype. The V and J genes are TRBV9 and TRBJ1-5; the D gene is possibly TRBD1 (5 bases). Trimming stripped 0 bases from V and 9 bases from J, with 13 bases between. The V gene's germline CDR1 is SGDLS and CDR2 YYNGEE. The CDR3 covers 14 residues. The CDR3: CASSVGQRRGPQHF. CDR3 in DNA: TGTGCCAGCAGCGTAGGACAGAGGCGTGGGCCCCAGCATTTT.

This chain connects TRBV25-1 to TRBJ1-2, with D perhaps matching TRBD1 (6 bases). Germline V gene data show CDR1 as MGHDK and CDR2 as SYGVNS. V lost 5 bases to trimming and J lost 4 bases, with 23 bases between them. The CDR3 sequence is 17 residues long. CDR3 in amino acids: CASSPDPTGTRAYGYTF. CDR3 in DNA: TGTGCCAGCAGTCCAGATCCCACAGGGACCCGCGCCTATGGCTACACCTTC.

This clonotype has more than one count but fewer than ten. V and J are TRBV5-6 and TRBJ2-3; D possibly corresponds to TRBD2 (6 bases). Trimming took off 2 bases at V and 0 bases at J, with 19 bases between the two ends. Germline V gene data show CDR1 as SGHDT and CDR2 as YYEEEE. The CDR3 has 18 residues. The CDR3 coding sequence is TGTGCCAGCAGCTTACCTGGGAAGCGGGTTACTAGCACAGATACGCAGTATTTT. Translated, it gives CASSLPGKRVTSTDTQYF.

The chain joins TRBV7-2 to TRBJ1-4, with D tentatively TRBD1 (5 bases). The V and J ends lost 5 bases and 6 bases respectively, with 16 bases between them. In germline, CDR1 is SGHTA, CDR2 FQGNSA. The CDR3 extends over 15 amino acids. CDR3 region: CASSLRGTAYEKLFF. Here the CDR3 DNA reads TGTGCCAGCAGCCTCCGGGGGACGGCTTATGAAAAACTGTTTTTT.

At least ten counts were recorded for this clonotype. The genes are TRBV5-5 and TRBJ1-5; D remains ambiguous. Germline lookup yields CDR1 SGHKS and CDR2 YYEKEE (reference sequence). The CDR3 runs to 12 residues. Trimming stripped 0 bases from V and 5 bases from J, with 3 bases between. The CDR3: CASSLADQPQHF. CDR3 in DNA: TGTGCCAGCAGCTTGGCCGATCAGCCCCAGCATTTT.

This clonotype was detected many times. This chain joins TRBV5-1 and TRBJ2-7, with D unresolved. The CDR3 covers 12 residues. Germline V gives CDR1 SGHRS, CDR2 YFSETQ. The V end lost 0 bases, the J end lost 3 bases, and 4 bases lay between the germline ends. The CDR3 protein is CASSLEGYEQYF. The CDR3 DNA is TGCGCCAGCAGCTTGGAGGGCTACGAGCAGTACTTC.

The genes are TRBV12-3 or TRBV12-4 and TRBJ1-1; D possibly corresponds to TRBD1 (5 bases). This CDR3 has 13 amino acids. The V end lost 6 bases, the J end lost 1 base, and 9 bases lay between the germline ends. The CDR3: CASSDSRNTEAFF. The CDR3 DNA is TGTGCCAGCAGCGACAGCAGGAACACTGAAGCTTTCTTT.

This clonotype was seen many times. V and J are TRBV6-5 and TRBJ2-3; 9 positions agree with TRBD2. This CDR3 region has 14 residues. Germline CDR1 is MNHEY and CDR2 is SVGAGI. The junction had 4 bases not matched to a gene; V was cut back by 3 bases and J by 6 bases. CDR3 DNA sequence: TGTGCCAGCAGTTATAGCGGGGGCCGCGATACGCAGTATTTT. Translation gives CASSYSGGRDTQYF.

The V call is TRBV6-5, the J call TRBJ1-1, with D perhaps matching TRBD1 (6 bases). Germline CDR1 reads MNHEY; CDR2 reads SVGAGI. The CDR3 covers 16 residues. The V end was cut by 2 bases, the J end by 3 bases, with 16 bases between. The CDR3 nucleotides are TGTGCCAGCAGTTACATAAGGGGGGCTGGTCACACTGAAGCTTTCTTT. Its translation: CASSYIRGAGHTEAFF.

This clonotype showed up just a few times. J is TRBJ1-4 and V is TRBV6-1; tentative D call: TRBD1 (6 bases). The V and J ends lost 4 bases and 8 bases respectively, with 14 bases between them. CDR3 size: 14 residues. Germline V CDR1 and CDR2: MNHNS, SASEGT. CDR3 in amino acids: CASSGGGAFEKLFF. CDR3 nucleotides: TGTGCCAGCAGTGGTGGGGGGGCGTTCGAAAAACTGTTTTTT.

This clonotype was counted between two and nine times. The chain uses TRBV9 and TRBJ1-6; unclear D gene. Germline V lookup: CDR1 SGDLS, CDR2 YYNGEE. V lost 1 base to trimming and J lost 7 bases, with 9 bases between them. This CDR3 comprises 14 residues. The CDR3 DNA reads TGTGCCAGCAGCGTACTCCAGGCCAATTCACCCCTCCACTTT. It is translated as CASSVLQANSPLHF.

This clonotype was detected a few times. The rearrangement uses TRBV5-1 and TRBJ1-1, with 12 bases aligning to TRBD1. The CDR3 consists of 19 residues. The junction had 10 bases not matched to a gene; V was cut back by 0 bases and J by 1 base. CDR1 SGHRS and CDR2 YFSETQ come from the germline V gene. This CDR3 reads CASSLEGRDRGLKNTEAFF. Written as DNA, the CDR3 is TGCGCCAGCAGCTTGGAGGGCCGGGACAGGGGGCTGAAGAACACTGAAGCTTTCTTT.

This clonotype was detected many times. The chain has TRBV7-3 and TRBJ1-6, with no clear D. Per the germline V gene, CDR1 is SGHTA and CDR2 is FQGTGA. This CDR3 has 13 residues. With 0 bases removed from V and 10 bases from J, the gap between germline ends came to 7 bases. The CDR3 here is CASSLTDGSPLHF. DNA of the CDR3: TGTGCCAGCAGCTTAACTGACGGATCACCCCTCCACTTT.

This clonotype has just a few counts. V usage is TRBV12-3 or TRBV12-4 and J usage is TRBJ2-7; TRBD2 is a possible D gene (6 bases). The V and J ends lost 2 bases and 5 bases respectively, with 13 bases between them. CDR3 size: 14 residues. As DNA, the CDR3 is TGTGCCAGCAGTTTAATCGGGGGTCAGAACGAGCAGTACTTC. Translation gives CASSLIGGQNEQYF.

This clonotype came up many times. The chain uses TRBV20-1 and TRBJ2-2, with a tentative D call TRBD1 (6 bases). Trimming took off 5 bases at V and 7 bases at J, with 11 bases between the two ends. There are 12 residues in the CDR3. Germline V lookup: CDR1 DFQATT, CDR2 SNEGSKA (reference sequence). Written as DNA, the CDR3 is TGCAGTGCTCAGAGGGGGATCGGGGAGCTGTTTTTT. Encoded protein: CSAQRGIGELFF.

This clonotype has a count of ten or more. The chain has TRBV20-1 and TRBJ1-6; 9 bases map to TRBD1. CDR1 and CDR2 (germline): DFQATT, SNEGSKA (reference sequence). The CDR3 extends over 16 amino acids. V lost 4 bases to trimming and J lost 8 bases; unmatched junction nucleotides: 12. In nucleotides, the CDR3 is TGCAGTGCTATATCGACAGGGGGATTACTAGATTCACCCCTCCACTTT. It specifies CSAISTGGLLDSPLHF.

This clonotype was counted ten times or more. This CDR3 is CATFPAGGNGYEQYF. The CDR3, as DNA: TGTGCCACCTTCCCTGCAGGGGGCAATGGGTACGAGCAGTACTTC. The chain recombines TRBV28 with TRBJ2-7, with 8 bases matching TRBD1. Per the germline V gene, CDR1 is MDHEN and CDR2 is SYDVKM. The CDR3 contains 15 residues. V shed 10 bases and J 4 bases; nucleotides not matched to a gene: 15.

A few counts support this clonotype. The CDR3: CASSLSRDSPLHF. CDR3 DNA: TGTGCCAGCAGCTTAAGCAGGGATTCACCCCTCCACTTT. The chain is built from TRBV7-9 and TRBJ1-6, with D perhaps matching TRBD1 (5 bases). Trimming stripped 2 bases from V and 8 bases from J, with 7 bases between. Per the germline V gene, CDR1 is SEHNR and CDR2 is FQNEAQ (reference sequence). This CDR3 contains 13 residues.

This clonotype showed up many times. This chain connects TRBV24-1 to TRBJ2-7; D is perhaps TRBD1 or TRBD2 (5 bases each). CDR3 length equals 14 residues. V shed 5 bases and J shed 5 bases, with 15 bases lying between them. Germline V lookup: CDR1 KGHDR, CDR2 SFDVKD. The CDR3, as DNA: TGTGCCACCAGTGGTTCAGGGAGTTACGACGAGCAGTACTTC. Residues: CATSGSGSYDEQYF.

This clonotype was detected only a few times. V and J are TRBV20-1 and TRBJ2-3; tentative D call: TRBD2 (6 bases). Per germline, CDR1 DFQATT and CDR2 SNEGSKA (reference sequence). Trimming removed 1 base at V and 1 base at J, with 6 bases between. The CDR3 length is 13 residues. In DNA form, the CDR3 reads TGCAGTGCTAGAGCGGGGGGCACAGATACGCAGTATTTT. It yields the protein CSARAGGTDTQYF.

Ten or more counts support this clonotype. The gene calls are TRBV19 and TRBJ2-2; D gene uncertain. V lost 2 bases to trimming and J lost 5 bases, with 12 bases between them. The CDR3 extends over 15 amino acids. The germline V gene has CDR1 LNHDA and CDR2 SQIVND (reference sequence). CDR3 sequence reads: CASSISAGDTGELFF. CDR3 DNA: TGTGCCAGTAGTATATCGGCAGGCGATACCGGGGAGCTGTTTTTT.

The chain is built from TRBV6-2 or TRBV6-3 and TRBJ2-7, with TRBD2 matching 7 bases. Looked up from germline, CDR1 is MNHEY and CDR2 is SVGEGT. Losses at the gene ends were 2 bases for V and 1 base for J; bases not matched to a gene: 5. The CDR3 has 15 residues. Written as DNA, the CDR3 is TGTGCCAGCAGTTACGCGGCAGCGGGATCCTACGAGCAGTACTTC. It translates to CASSYAAAGSYEQYF.

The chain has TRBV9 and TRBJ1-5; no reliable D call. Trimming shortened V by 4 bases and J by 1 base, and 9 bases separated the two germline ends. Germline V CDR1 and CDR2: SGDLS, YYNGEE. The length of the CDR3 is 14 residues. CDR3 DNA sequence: TGTGCCAGCAGCCAGGCGGGGAGCAATCAGCCCCAGCATTTT. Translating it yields CASSQAGSNQPQHF.

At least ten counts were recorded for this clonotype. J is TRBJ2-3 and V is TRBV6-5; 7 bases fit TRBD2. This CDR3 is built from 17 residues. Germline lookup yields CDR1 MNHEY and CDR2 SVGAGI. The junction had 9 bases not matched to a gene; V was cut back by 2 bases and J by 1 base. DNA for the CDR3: TGTGCCAGCAGTTACGGTCGATCGGCGGGGGGCACAGATACGCAGTATTTT. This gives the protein CASSYGRSAGGTDTQYF.